Listed here are 17 T cell receptor beta chains from one sample, sequenced in a study of T-cell memory formation after mild COVID-19. TCRdb redid the calling of the 5' RACE reads with MiXCR, one entry per CDR3 protein. The repertoire holds roughly 300,000 distinct CDR3 sequences, with 8% to 9% as singletons. The sample consisted of PBMCs or a T cell subset sorted from them (not recorded which). These receptors came from a man aged 18-30 years who had mild COVID-19 (a few samples of this study predate the infection). Cell type and time point are not known.

This clonotype was recorded at least ten times. The genes are TRBV7-2 and TRBJ2-5; 11 bases fit TRBD2. The CDR3 spans 16 residues. The germline CDR1 and CDR2 sequences are SGHTA and FQGNSA. V gave up 2 bases and J gave up 1 base; unmatched junction bases: 3. The CDR3 nucleotides read TGTGCCAGCAGCTTATTTGGGACTAGCGGCCAAGAGACCCAGTACTTC. Protein sequence: CASSLFGTSGQETQYF.

This clonotype was detected many times. The chain combines TRBV5-6 with TRBJ2-3, with 10 bases lining up with TRBD2. The V and J ends lost 1 base and 1 base, in that order; junction bases with no gene match: 3. The length of the CDR3 is 16 residues. The germline gives CDR1 SGHDT, CDR2 YYEEEE. CDR3 loop: CASSLSLAGGTDTQYF. The CDR3 region has the DNA TGTGCCAGCAGCTTGTCTCTAGCGGGGGGCACAGATACGCAGTATTTT.

J is TRBJ2-1 and V is TRBV27, with D maybe TRBD1 (5 bases). Germline CDR1 MNHEY, CDR2 SMNVEV (reference sequence). Between the trimmed V and J ends, which lost 3 bases and 0 bases, there was a span of 15 bases. This CDR3 has 17 residues. The CDR3 DNA follows: TGTGCCAGCAGTTTCTTTACAGGTGCTAACTCCTACAATGAGCAGTTCTTC. Its translation is CASSFFTGANSYNEQFF.

In its sample, this clonotype was seen a few times. The chain has TRBV7-9 and TRBJ2-7; unclear D gene. In germline, CDR1 is SEHNR, CDR2 FQNEAQ (reference sequence). CDR3 size: 13 residues. Between the trimmed V and J ends, which lost 4 bases and 2 bases, there was a span of 9 bases. CDR3 bases: TGTGCCAGCAGCTCCACAGTGGCCTACGAGCAGTACGTC. Protein product: CASSSTVAYEQYV.

This clonotype was recorded only once. This rearrangement joins TRBV4-1 to TRBJ2-7; D might be TRBD1 (5 bases). The V gene lost 0 bases and the J gene lost 4 bases, with 19 bases spanning the gap. The germline V gene encodes CDR1 MGHRA and CDR2 YSYEKL. The CDR3 is made up of 17 amino acids. CDR3 sequence (DNA): TGCGCCAGCAGCCAAGATATTAGGGGTTACCGAGCGTACGAGCAGTACTTC. Its translation: CASSQDIRGYRAYEQYF.

The chain employs TRBV20-1 and TRBJ2-5; D gene ambiguous. Germline CDR1 and CDR2: DFQATT and SNEGSKA (reference sequence). Between the trimmed V and J ends, which lost 5 bases and 0 bases, there was a span of 4 bases. The CDR3 loop spans 11 amino acids. CDR3 DNA: TGCAGTGCTTCGTACCAAGAGACCCAGTACTTC. Its translation: CSASYQETQYF.

The rearrangement links TRBV9 to TRBJ2-1; D may be TRBD1 (6 bases). This CDR3 has 15 amino acids. The ends were cut back, 0 bases at V and 7 bases at J, with 14 bases in the middle. Germline V gene sequence: CDR1 SGDLS, CDR2 YYNGEE. The CDR3 is CASSVEGDLSNEQFF. The DNA for the CDR3 is TGTGCCAGCAGCGTAGAGGGGGATCTAAGTAATGAGCAGTTCTTC.

Only a few counts were recorded for this clonotype. The chain uses TRBV29-1 and TRBJ2-6; D is undetermined. CDR3 size: 12 residues. Germline CDR1 reads SQVTM; CDR2 reads ANQGSEA. V gave up 6 bases and J gave up 0 bases, with 3 bases separating them. The CDR3 is CSVNSGANVLTF. The CDR3, as DNA: TGCAGCGTAAACTCTGGGGCCAACGTCCTGACTTTC.

There are many counts of this clonotype. This chain uses TRBV5-1 with TRBJ2-5; D unclear. The CDR3 covers 14 residues. Germline CDR1 reads SGHRS; CDR2 reads YFSETQ. Trimming left V 4 bases short and J 3 bases short, with 13 bases between. CDR3 loop: CASSPDRQEETQYF. CDR3 bases: TGCGCCAGCAGCCCAGACCGACAAGAAGAGACCCAGTACTTC.

This rearrangement joins TRBV5-1 to TRBJ1-6; D is unclear. The germline V and J ends were trimmed by 3 bases and 5 bases, with 3 bases remaining between them. The CDR3 is 12 residues long. Per germline, CDR1 SGHRS and CDR2 YFSETQ. The DNA for the CDR3 is TGCGCCAGCAGCTGGGATAATTCACCCCTCCACTTT. Translating it yields CASSWDNSPLHF.

In regard to this clonotype: A much larger clone is a single base away; this may be a read error. This chain uses TRBV4-1 with TRBJ2-6; no firm D call. Germline V lookup: CDR1 MGHRA, CDR2 YSYEKL. The length of the CDR3 is 17 residues. Trimming removed 4 bases from V and 0 bases from J, with 13 bases in between. The DNA for the CDR3 is TGCGCCAGCAGCCGACTTCCGCACCTCTCTGGGGCCAACGTCCTGACTTTC. Translation: CASSRLPHLSGANVLTF.

There are a few counts of this clonotype. This sequence joins TRBV5-8 and TRBJ2-3; weak D call: TRBD2 (5 bases). Germline loops: CDR1 SGHTS, CDR2 YDEGEE. This CDR3 comprises 15 residues. Trimming left V 3 bases short and J 8 bases short, with 19 bases between. The CDR3 sequence is CASSSRGGLAATQYF. CDR3 DNA: TGTGCCAGCAGCTCCCGCGGTGGGCTAGCCGCTACGCAGTATTTT. Full variable domain (missing parts from reference TRBV5-8 and TRBJ2-3): EAGVTQSPTHLIKTRGQQATLRCSPISGHTSVYWYQQALGLGLQFLLWYDEGEERNRGNFPPRFSGRQFPNYSSELNVNALELEDSALYLCASSSRGGLAATQYFGPGTRLTVL.

There are a few counts of this clonotype. The rearrangement joins TRBV20-1 to TRBJ2-3, with D tentatively TRBD2 (7 bases). The germline V gene has CDR1 DFQATT and CDR2 SNEGSKA (reference sequence). V gave up 6 bases and J gave up 4 bases, with 11 bases separating them. This CDR3 region has 12 residues. The CDR3 spells CSARGAPDTQYF. CDR3 DNA: TGCAGTGCCCGGGGGGCCCCAGATACGCAGTATTTT.

This clonotype was observed a handful of times. V usage is TRBV5-1 and J usage is TRBJ2-4; TRBD2 matches 7 bases. Germline trimming cut 4 bases from V and 6 bases from J; bases unmatched to any gene: 16. Germline V gives CDR1 SGHRS, CDR2 YFSETQ. The CDR3 runs 17 residues. The CDR3 sequence: CASSKLAAAGTSNIQYF. The CDR3 DNA sequence: TGCGCCAGCAGCAAGCTAGCGGCGGCCGGTACGTCAAACATTCAGTACTTC.

This clonotype appeared many times. The chain uses TRBV20-1 and TRBJ2-4; a possible D gene is TRBD1 (6 bases). CDR1 is DFQATT, CDR2 SNEGSKA, per germline (reference sequence). This CDR3 is built from 14 residues. The V and J ends lost 6 bases and 0 bases respectively, with 12 bases between them. CDR3: CSARTVLAKNIQYF. The CDR3 region has the DNA TGCAGTGCCCGGACAGTCCTAGCCAAAAACATTCAGTACTTC.

This clonotype was seen a handful of times. The chain recombines TRBV5-1 with TRBJ1-1; 7 positions agree with TRBD1. CDR3 length: 14 residues. The germline CDR1 and CDR2 sequences are SGHRS and YFSETQ. Trimming took 7 bases from V and 3 from J; bases not matched to a gene: 9. CDR3: CASQLITGDTEAFF. In nucleotides, the CDR3 is TGCGCCAGCCAACTCATTACAGGGGACACTGAAGCTTTCTTT.

The rearrangement links TRBV6-5 to TRBJ2-7, with 14 bases aligning to TRBD2. V shed 5 bases and J 0 bases; nucleotides not matched to a gene: 6. The CDR3 is made up of 17 amino acids. Germline V gene data show CDR1 as MNHEY and CDR2 as SVGAGI. As DNA, the CDR3 is TGTGCCAGCAGTCTTCATGGGACTAGCGGGAGCTCCTACGAGCAGTACTTC. Its translation is CASSLHGTSGSSYEQYF.